This TCR beta chain came from a study of T-cell reconstitution after alpha-beta-depleted transplantation in children. Unique molecular identifiers were built into the TCRbeta library. Each CDR3 protein gets one entry after TCRdb re-called the PCR reads with MiXCR. The sample shows just under 550,000 distinct CDR3 sequences, around 16% of them seen only once. Germline CDR1 LNHNV, CDR2 YYDKDF (reference sequence). The CDR3 covers 18 residues. V gave up 0 bases and J gave up 0 bases, with 18 bases separating them. The receptor was isolated from a human donor who donated a stem cell graft to a child with acute lymphoblastic leukemia. The sample consisted of PBMCs from the stem cell graft donor, taken from the stem cell graft. V is TRBV15 and J is TRBJ2-7, with TRBD1 as a possible D gene (6 bases). The CDR3 sequence: CATSRDYPDGTYSYEQYF. In nucleotides, the CDR3 is TGTGCCACCAGCAGAGACTATCCGGACGGGACATACTCCTACGAGCAGTACTTC.